These 32 T cell receptor beta chains originate from one sample sequenced in a study of response to subunit inactivated influenza vaccine. A single record per CDR3 protein comes from TCRdb applying MiXCR to the RT-PCR reads. The sample includes around 790,000 distinct CDR3 sequences, around 20% of them seen just once. Material: PBMCs from blood, obtained about 5 days after vaccination. The source is a man aged 45-65 years who received an inactivated influenza vaccine.

In its sample, this clonotype was seen many times. The chain joins TRBV12-3 or TRBV12-4 to TRBJ1-1, with 7 bases that match TRBD1. Unmatched junction bases numbered 7, after V lost 6 bases and J lost 3 bases. CDR3 length: 14 amino acids. In DNA, the CDR3 is TGTGCCAGCAGCTGGACAGGTTTAGACACTGAAGCTTTCTTT. Translation gives CASSWTGLDTEAFF.

The chain uses TRBV7-2 and TRBJ1-1; 7 bases agree with TRBD1. Germline-derived CDR1 and CDR2 are SGHTA and FQGNSA. This CDR3 has 15 residues. With V trimmed by 1 base and J by 7 bases, 9 bases remained unmatched. The CDR3: CASSLETGVGSEAFF. DNA for the CDR3: TGTGCCAGCAGCTTAGAAACAGGGGTTGGAAGTGAAGCTTTCTTT.

This clonotype was observed many times. The chain combines TRBV5-1 with TRBJ2-2, with D unclear. V lost 0 bases and J lost 0, with 9 bases in between. The length of the CDR3 is 16 residues. Germline assignment: CDR1 SGHRS and CDR2 YFSETQ. CDR3: CASSLERESNTGELFF. The CDR3 DNA is TGCGCCAGCAGCTTGGAAAGAGAGTCGAACACCGGGGAGCTGTTTTTT.

This sequence joins TRBV5-1 and TRBJ2-1; 7 bases map to TRBD2. The CDR3 consists of 14 residues. The V segment lost 3 bases and the J segment 4 bases; nucleotides outside the gene matches: 4. CDR1 is SGHRS and CDR2 is YFSETQ in the germline V gene. The CDR3 region has the DNA TGCGCCAGCAGCTGGGGGGGACCATACAATGAGCAGTTCTTC. It encodes CASSWGGPYNEQFF.

V gene TRBV5-1 combines with J gene TRBJ2-5; perhaps TRBD1 as D (5 bases). The CDR3 length is 14 residues. Trimming took off 4 bases at V and 2 bases at J, with 12 bases between the two ends. Germline CDR1 SGHRS, CDR2 YFSETQ. Here the CDR3 reads CASSPWTIQETQYF. In nucleotides, the CDR3 is TGCGCCAGCAGCCCGTGGACAATTCAAGAGACCCAGTACTTC.

This clonotype was counted a few times. The V and J genes are TRBV14 and TRBJ2-7; a weak D match, TRBD1 (6 bases). Trimming pared 4 bases from V and 3 bases from J, leaving 19 bases between. The CDR3 contains 16 residues. The V gene's germline CDR1 is SGHDN and CDR2 FVKESK. The CDR3 protein is CASSPSPGRGDYEQYF. CDR3 nucleotide sequence: TGTGCCAGCAGCCCATCCCCAGGCAGGGGCGACTACGAGCAGTACTTC.

The V gene is TRBV6-1, the J gene TRBJ2-2; the match to TRBD2 covers 12 bases. Germline-derived CDR1 and CDR2 are MNHNS and SASEGT. CDR3 size: 16 residues. Unmatched junction bases numbered 9, after V lost 6 bases and J lost 7 bases. CDR3 nucleotides: TGTGCCAGCAGCCGACTAGCGGGAGTTACCGGCGGGGAGCTGTTTTTT. Encoded protein: CASSRLAGVTGGELFF.

In its sample, this clonotype was seen a few times. Here the CDR3 DNA reads TGCGCCAGCAGCCTCGGACAGCACCCCGCCGAGACCCAGTACTTC. This encodes CASSLGQHPAETQYF. The rearrangement uses TRBV5-1 and TRBJ2-5, with a weak D call TRBD1 (6 bases). The CDR3 sequence is 15 residues long. In germline, CDR1 is SGHRS, CDR2 YFSETQ. Trimming cost V 4 bases and J 5 bases, with 18 bases left between them.

This chain connects TRBV7-9 to TRBJ2-7; D possibly uses TRBD1 or TRBD2 (7 bases each). Trimming removed 5 bases at V and 0 bases at J, with 14 bases between. Per germline, CDR1 SEHNR and CDR2 FQNEAQ (reference sequence). This CDR3 region has 15 residues. CDR3 nucleotides: TGTGCCAGCAGCCGGGGAGGGGGCTACTCCTACGAGCAGTACTTC. It yields the protein CASSRGGGYSYEQYF.

A few counts support this clonotype. V is TRBV11-2 and J is TRBJ2-1; TRBD2 might be the D (5 bases). The CDR3 sequence is 17 residues long. Between the trimmed V and J ends, which lost 7 bases and 2 bases, there was a span of 21 bases. Germline loops: CDR1 SGHAT, CDR2 FQNNGV. CDR3 amino acids: CASTPIGLPGTYNEQFF. The CDR3 bases are TGTGCCAGCACCCCGATCGGCCTACCGGGGACCTACAATGAGCAGTTCTTC.

The CDR3 region is CASSYSLLGRRSNTEAFF. CDR3 nucleotides: TGTGCCAGCAGTTACTCACTACTGGGCAGGAGATCGAACACTGAAGCTTTCTTT. The J gene is TRBJ1-1, the V gene TRBV6-5; no clear D gene. The CDR3 has 18 amino acids. CDR1 is MNHEY and CDR2 is SVGAGI in the germline V gene. Trimming pared 0 bases from V and 1 base from J, leaving 18 bases between.

The chain links TRBV28 to TRBJ2-6; D ambiguous. CDR3 length equals 13 residues. CDR1 and CDR2 (germline): MDHEN, SYDVKM. Trimming removed 10 bases at V and 6 bases at J, with 13 bases between. CDR3 in DNA: TGTGCCATTCAGGACCCGCAGGCCAACGTCCTGACTTTC. Translation gives CAIQDPQANVLTF.

V usage is TRBV7-6 and J usage is TRBJ2-3, with 8 bases that match TRBD2. The CDR3 contains 15 residues. CDR1 is SGHVS and CDR2 is FNYEAQ in the germline V gene. V lost 2 bases to trimming and J lost 4 bases; unmatched junction nucleotides: 5. The CDR3 region is CASSLSGRLADTQYF. Here the CDR3 DNA reads TGTGCCAGCAGCTTAAGCGGGAGACTCGCAGATACGCAGTATTTT. Full variable domain (missing parts from reference TRBV7-6 and TRBJ2-3): GAGVSQSPRYKVTKRGQDVALRCDPISGHVSLYWYRQALGQGPEFLTYFNYEAQQDKSGLPNDRFSAERPEGSISTLTIQRTEQRDSAMYRCASSLSGRLADTQYFGPGTRLTVL.

This clonotype has only a few counts. The chain uses TRBV12-3 or TRBV12-4 and TRBJ2-2, with D uncertain. The CDR3 runs to 12 residues. Trimming stripped 7 bases from V and 4 bases from J, with 7 bases between. CDR3 sequence (DNA): TGTGCCAGCAAAATGAGCACCGGGGAGCTGTTTTTT. This codes for CASKMSTGELFF.

The chain carries TRBV10-3 and TRBJ1-2, with no clear D. The V and J ends lost 4 bases and 0 bases respectively, with 18 bases between them. CDR3 size: 17 residues. Germline V gene sequence: CDR1 ENHRY, CDR2 SYGVKD. CDR3 residues: CAISVTPLQKSNYGYTF. In DNA, the CDR3 is TGTGCCATCAGTGTCACCCCGCTGCAGAAGTCTAACTATGGCTACACCTTC.

This clonotype has just a few counts. The chain couples TRBV6-1 to TRBJ2-1; 9 bases fit TRBD2. This CDR3 is 14 amino acids long. V gave up 7 bases and J gave up 7 bases; unmatched junction bases: 8. CDR1 and CDR2 from the germline V gene are MNHNS and SASEGT. DNA of the CDR3: TGTGCCAGCACCTCCAGTAGCGGGAGAAATGAGCAGTTCTTC. It translates to CASTSSSGRNEQFF.

This clonotype was counted once. This sequence joins TRBV12-3 or TRBV12-4 and TRBJ2-7; D is possibly TRBD1 or TRBD2 (5 bases each). The length of the CDR3 is 16 residues. Trimming pared 4 bases from V and 3 bases from J, leaving 19 bases between. CDR3 coding DNA: TGTGCCAGCAGTTACAAGGACAATCCCCGGGACTACGAGCAGTACTTC. Protein: CASSYKDNPRDYEQYF.

This clonotype has a handful of counts. The chain has TRBV21-1 and TRBJ1-1; TRBD1 is the table's D call, not checked against the DNA. TRBV21-1 is deemed a pseudogene. CDR3 length: 14 residues. CDR3 protein: CASSSRDKNTEAFF. The DNA for the CDR3 is TGTGCCAGCAGCAGTCGGGACAAGAACACTGAAGCTTTCTTT.

With regard to this clonotype: A read error is possible here, since a much larger clone lies one base away. The chain combines TRBV2 with TRBJ2-7, with D uncertain. The V end lost 6 bases, the J end lost 2 bases, and 8 bases lay between the germline ends. Germline V lookup: CDR1 SNHLY, CDR2 FYNNEI. The CDR3 has 12 amino acids. The CDR3 coding sequence is TGTGCCAGCAGATACACAGCCTACGAGCAGTACTTC. Amino acids: CASRYTAYEQYF. The complete variable domain, with remaining parts taken from reference TRBV2 and TRBJ2-7, reads EPEVTQTPSHQVTQMGQEVILRCVPISNHLYFYWYRQILGQKVEFLVSFYNNEISEKSEIFDDQFSVERPDGSNFTLKIRSTKLEDSAMYFCASRYTAYEQYFGPGTRLTVT.

The chain carries TRBV2 and TRBJ2-7; the match to TRBD2 covers 7 bases. The CDR3 is made up of 18 amino acids. V dropped 3 bases and J dropped 2; count of bases not matched to a gene: 16. Germline-derived CDR1 and CDR2 are SNHLY and FYNNEI. CDR3 nucleotide sequence: TGTGCCAGCAGTGATGATGCAAGCGGGATAATGAAGACCTACGAGCAGTACTTC. It specifies CASSDDASGIMKTYEQYF.

This clonotype was counted ten times or more. This chain connects TRBV28 to TRBJ2-7, with D perhaps TRBD1 (6 bases). This CDR3 spans 15 amino acids. CDR1 is MDHEN, CDR2 SYDVKM, per germline. The V end lost 2 bases, the J end lost 0 bases, and 11 bases lay between the germline ends. CDR3 loop: CASSLETGHSYEQYF. Written as DNA, the CDR3 is TGTGCCAGCAGTTTAGAGACAGGACACTCCTACGAGCAGTACTTC. The whole variable domain, remainder taken from reference TRBV28 and TRBJ2-7, is DVKVTQSSRYLVKRTGEKVFLECVQDMDHENMFWYRQDPGLGLRLIYFSYDVKMKEKGDIPEGYSVSREKKERFSLILESASTNQTSMYLCASSLETGHSYEQYFGPGTRLTVT.

The rearrangement joins TRBV27 to TRBJ2-7; D is perhaps TRBD2 (6 bases). CDR1 and CDR2 (germline): MNHEY, SMNVEV (reference sequence). V shed 10 bases and J shed 0 bases, with 13 bases lying between them. The CDR3 runs 13 residues. CDR3 region: CATKTGSSYEQYF. CDR3 DNA: TGTGCCACTAAAACCGGGAGCTCCTACGAGCAGTACTTC.

Only a few counts were recorded for this clonotype. The rearrangement uses TRBV7-2 and TRBJ2-1, with 8 positions matching TRBD1. The V gene's germline CDR1 is SGHTA and CDR2 FQGNSA. The CDR3 is 15 amino acids. The junction had 6 bases not matched to a gene; V was cut back by 4 bases and J by 4 bases. CDR3 coding DNA: TGTGCCAGCAGCTCGACAGGGGCCTTATACAATGAGCAGTTCTTC. Translation gives CASSSTGALYNEQFF.

The chain employs TRBV20-1 and TRBJ1-3; the match to TRBD1 covers 7 bases. This CDR3 region has 16 residues. V dropped 5 bases and J dropped 2; count of bases not matched to a gene: 12. The V gene's germline CDR1 is DFQATT and CDR2 SNEGSKA (reference sequence). CDR3 residues: CSAGRQGSGPGNTIYF. DNA for the CDR3: TGCAGTGCTGGAAGACAGGGCTCCGGACCTGGAAACACCATATATTTT.

This clonotype occurred a few times. V and J are TRBV7-2 and TRBJ2-1; possibly TRBD1 or TRBD2 for D (5 bases each). Trimming pared 5 bases from V and 4 bases from J, leaving 12 bases between. The CDR3 has 14 residues. The germline gives CDR1 SGHTA, CDR2 FQGNSA. This chain's CDR3 is CASSHRDGYNEQFF. The CDR3 coding sequence is TGTGCCAGCAGCCACCGGGACGGTTACAATGAGCAGTTCTTC.

The chain uses TRBV6-2 or TRBV6-3 and TRBJ2-5, with D maybe TRBD1 (7 bases). This CDR3 is 13 amino acids long. Trimming pared 11 bases from V and 1 base from J, leaving 14 bases between. Germline V gene data show CDR1 as MNHEY and CDR2 as SVGEGT. CDR3 loop: CALRRGLQETQYF. The DNA of the CDR3 is TGTGCCCTCAGGAGGGGGCTCCAAGAGACCCAGTACTTC.

This clonotype was found a few times. The rearrangement uses TRBV9 and TRBJ2-1; tentative D call: TRBD2 (5 bases). V was pared by 2 bases and J by 2 bases, with 11 bases between. CDR3 length: 15 amino acids. Germline V CDR1 and CDR2: SGDLS, YYNGEE. CDR3 residues: CASSVGLYAYNEQFF. The CDR3 DNA follows: TGTGCCAGCAGCGTTGGACTTTATGCCTACAATGAGCAGTTCTTC. Together with reference TRBV9 and TRBJ2-1, the CDR3 gives the full variable domain: DSGVTQTPKHLITATGQRVTLRCSPRSGDLSVYWYQQSLDQGLQFLIQYYNGEERAKGNILERFSAQQFPDLHSELNLSSLELGDSALYFCASSVGLYAYNEQFFGPGTRLTVL.

This clonotype was counted ten times or more. This chain uses TRBV7-8 with TRBJ2-1; possibly TRBD1 or TRBD2 for D (5 bases each). Germline V gene sequence: CDR1 SGHVS, CDR2 FQNEAQ. The V end was cut by 3 bases, the J end by 0 bases, with 9 bases between. The CDR3 extends over 15 amino acids. CDR3 loop: CASSLGPSSYNEQFF. CDR3 sequence (DNA): TGTGCCAGCAGCTTGGGACCGAGCTCCTACAATGAGCAGTTCTTC. Full variable domain (outside the CDR3, taken from reference TRBV7-8 and TRBJ2-1): GAGVSQSPRYKVAKRGQDVALRCDPISGHVSLFWYQQALGQGPEFLTYFQNEAQLDKSGLPSDRFFAERPEGSVSTLKIQRTQQEDSAVYLCASSLGPSSYNEQFFGPGTRLTVL.

This clonotype occurred a few times. This sequence joins TRBV4-1 and TRBJ2-3; possible D gene TRBD1, 6 bases. The germline V and J ends were trimmed by 6 bases and 6 bases, with 19 bases remaining between them. Germline V gene sequence: CDR1 MGHRA, CDR2 YSYEKL. CDR3 length: 15 residues. The CDR3 coding sequence is TGCGCCAGCAGGACGACAGGAGCCGTGGGGGATACGCAGTATTTT. Protein: CASRTTGAVGDTQYF.

The chain joins TRBV28 to TRBJ2-5; 11 bases line up with TRBD2. Germline assignment: CDR1 MDHEN and CDR2 SYDVKM. CDR3 length equals 17 residues. V was pared by 3 bases and J by 1 base, with 7 bases of the junction left unmatched. The CDR3 reads CASSFRLAGGIQETQYF. The DNA for the CDR3 is TGTGCCAGCAGTTTTCGTCTAGCGGGAGGAATCCAAGAGACCCAGTACTTC.

This clonotype was counted only a few times. The V gene is TRBV29-1, the J gene TRBJ2-1; 8 nucleotides agree with TRBD2. This CDR3 comprises 15 residues. V lost 1 base, J lost 0 bases, and 2 bases stayed unmatched. Germline CDR1 reads SQVTM; CDR2 reads ANQGSEA. The CDR3 DNA reads TGCAGCGTTGAAGGGCGGGGGGACTCCTACAATGAGCAGTTCTTC. Translating gives CSVEGRGDSYNEQFF.

This clonotype was seen more than once but under ten times. This chain joins TRBV5-1 and TRBJ2-2; D gene ambiguous. This CDR3 comprises 13 residues. Germline values: CDR1 SGHRS, CDR2 YFSETQ. V dropped 2 bases and J dropped 5 bases, with 7 bases sitting between them. This CDR3 reads CASSFLATGELFF. The DNA for the CDR3 is TGCGCCAGCAGCTTTTTGGCAACCGGGGAGCTGTTTTTT. Using reference TRBV5-1 and TRBJ2-2 for the parts outside the CDR3, the full variable domain is KAGVTQTPRYLIKTRGQQVTLSCSPISGHRSVSWYQQTPGQGLQFLFEYFSETQRNKGNFPGRFSGRQFSNSRSEMNVSTLELGDSALYLCASSFLATGELFFGEGSRLTVL.